This T cell receptor beta chain was sequenced during a study of CXCR3-negative and CXCR3-positive naive CD8 T cells (dated by TCRdb to about 2019). Turning to the overall study: In total, approximately 150 million TRB reads were obtained, corresponding to roughly 1.5 +/- 0.3 million reads per library. TRBV-TRBJ cluster analysis included naive subsets from roughly 5 donors and memory cells from 3 donors. The diversity and physicochemical repertoire analyses included approximately ten donors pooled from two independent experiments.

The sequencer was a NextSeq 550. The Human TCR Profiling Kit (MiLaboratory) was used to make UMI-labeled 5' RACE TRB cDNA libraries. The full amount of extracted RNA was used for cDNA synthesis, and the full amount of resulting cDNA was used for PCR amplification. Libraries were prepared in parallel using an identical number of PCR cycles. The authors' pipeline ran thus. About 48,000 +/- 9,800 unique UMI-labeled TRB cDNA molecules per library were extracted with MIGEC and MiXCR, with at least two reads per UMI required. On average, about 40,000 +/- 10,000 functional in-frame TRB CDR3 nucleotide clonotypes lacking stop codons were found per library. Diversity metrics, including normalized Shannon-Wiener and Chao1, were computed in VDJtools after downsampling to 5000 UMI-labeled TRB molecules per sample. VDJtools was used to calculate clonotype-size-weighted physicochemical properties of the central five CDR3 residues, namely interaction energy, strength, volume and Kidera factor 4. After the reads were reprocessed by TCRdb, one entry was made per CDR3 protein sequence, with no DNA. None of the V and J calls come from the authors' own analysis; TCRdb made them. The sample's table covers about 23,000 distinct CDR3 sequences. The ten largest clones capture 20% of the sample.

This clonotype is medium-sized (0.01 to 0.1%) as judged by frequency; no count is noted. Its binding antigen is unknown. For every CD8+ T cell subset, over 250,000 cells were flow-sorted straight into RLT lysis buffer, and each subset was sorted in triplicate. Peripheral blood mononuclear cells were isolated from buffy coats using standard density gradient centrifugation. Total RNA was extracted from sorted cells with an RNeasy Mini Kit. General findings and caveats noted by the study authors: TRBV-TRBJ usage was similar between naive CXCR3-negative and CXCR3-positive cells from the same donor, while memory cells showed distinct patterns. Freshly isolated PBMCs were used for most assays because CXCR3 expression partially decreased after cryopreservation. Surface CD5, linked to self-reactivity in mice, was comparable between naive subsets; TCR interaction strength was therefore also inferred from TRB CDR3 physicochemical properties. Repertoire diversity was comparably high in both naive subsets but much lower in memory CD8+ T cells.

The CDR3 starts with the cysteine, ends with the phenylalanine, and has 13 residues. No DNA sequence was recorded. CDR1 and CDR2 (MNHEY, SVGEGT) derive from the germline V gene. Sample: memory CD8+ T cells from blood. Taken with the paper, the label for cell subset or site translates to: conventional CD8+ memory T cells (TMEM), sorted as controls. The chain joins TRBV6-2 or TRBV6-3 to TRBJ2-5; TCRdb lists TRBD2, though no DNA is available to test this call. This clonotype originated in a human donor in good health. Some clones in this sample may be carry-over from other donors' samples. The CDR3: CASSDRAHETQYF.